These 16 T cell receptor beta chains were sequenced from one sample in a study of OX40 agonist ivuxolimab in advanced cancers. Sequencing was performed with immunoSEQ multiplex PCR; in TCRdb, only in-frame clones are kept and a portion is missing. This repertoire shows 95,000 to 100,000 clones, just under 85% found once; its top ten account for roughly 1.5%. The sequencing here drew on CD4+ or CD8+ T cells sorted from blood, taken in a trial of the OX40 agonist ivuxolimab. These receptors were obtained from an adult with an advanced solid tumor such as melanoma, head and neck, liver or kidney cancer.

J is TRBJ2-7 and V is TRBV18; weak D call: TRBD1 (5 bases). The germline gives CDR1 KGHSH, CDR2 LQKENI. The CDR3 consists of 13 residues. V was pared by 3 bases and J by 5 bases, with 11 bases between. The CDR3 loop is CASSPFQGHEQYF. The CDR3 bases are TGTGCCAGCTCACCGTTCCAGGGCCACGAGCAGTACTTC.

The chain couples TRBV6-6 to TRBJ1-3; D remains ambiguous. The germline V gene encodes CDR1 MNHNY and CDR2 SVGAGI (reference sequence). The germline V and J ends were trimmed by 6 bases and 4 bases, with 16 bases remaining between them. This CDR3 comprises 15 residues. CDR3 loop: CASRTGGSGGNTIYF. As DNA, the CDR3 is TGTGCCAGCAGAACCGGAGGCTCGGGGGGAAACACCATATATTTT.

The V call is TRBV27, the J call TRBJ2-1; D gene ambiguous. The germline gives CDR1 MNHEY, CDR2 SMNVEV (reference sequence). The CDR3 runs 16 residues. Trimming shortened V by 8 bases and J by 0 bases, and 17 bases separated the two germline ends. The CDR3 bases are TGTGCCAGCCAACCGGTAGCCTTTAGCTCCTACAATGAGCAGTTCTTC. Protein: CASQPVAFSSYNEQFF.

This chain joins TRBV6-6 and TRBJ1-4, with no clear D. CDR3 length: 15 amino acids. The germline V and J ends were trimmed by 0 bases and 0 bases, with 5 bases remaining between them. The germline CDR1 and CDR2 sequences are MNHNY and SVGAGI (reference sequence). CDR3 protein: CASSYSPTTNEKLFF. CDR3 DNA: TGTGCCAGCAGTTACTCCCCAACAACTAATGAAAAACTGTTTTTT.

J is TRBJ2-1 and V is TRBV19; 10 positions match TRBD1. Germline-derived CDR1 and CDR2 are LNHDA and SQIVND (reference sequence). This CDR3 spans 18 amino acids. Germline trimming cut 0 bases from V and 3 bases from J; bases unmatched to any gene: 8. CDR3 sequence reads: CASSIDTSRTGGYNEQFF. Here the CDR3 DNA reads TGTGCCAGTAGTATAGATACGAGCAGGACAGGGGGCTACAATGAGCAGTTCTTC.

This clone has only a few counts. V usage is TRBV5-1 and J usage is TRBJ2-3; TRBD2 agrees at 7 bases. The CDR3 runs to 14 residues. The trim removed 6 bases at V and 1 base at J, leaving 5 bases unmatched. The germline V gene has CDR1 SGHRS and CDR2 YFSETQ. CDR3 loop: CASTRGDGTDTQYF. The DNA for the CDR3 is TGCGCCAGCACCCGGGGGGACGGCACAGATACGCAGTATTTT.

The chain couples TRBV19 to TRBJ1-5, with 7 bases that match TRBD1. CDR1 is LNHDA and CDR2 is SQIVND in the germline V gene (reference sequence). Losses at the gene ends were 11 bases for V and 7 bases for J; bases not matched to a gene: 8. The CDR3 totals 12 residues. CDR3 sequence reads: CAGKQGYQPQHF. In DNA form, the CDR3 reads TGTGCCGGTAAACAGGGGTACCAGCCCCAGCATTTT.

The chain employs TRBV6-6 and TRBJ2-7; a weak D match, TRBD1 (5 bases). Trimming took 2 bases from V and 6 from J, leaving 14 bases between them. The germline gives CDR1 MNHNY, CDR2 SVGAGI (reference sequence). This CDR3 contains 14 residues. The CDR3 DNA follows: TGTGCCAGCAGTTACGGGCAGGGAAAGGGCGAGCAGTACTTC. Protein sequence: CASSYGQGKGEQYF.

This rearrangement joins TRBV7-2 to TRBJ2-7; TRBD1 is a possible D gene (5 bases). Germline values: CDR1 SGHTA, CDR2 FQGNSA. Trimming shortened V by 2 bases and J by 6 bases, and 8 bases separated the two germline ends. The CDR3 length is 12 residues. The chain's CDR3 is CASSLSQGEQYF. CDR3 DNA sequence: TGTGCCAGCAGCTTATCCCAGGGCGAGCAGTACTTC.

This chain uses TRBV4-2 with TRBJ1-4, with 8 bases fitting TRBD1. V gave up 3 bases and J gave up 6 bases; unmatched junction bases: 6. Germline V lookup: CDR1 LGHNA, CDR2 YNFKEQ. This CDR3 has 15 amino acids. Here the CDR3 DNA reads TGTGCCAGCAGCCAGATACAGGGGGTGGATGAAAAACTGTTTTTT. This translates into CASSQIQGVDEKLFF.

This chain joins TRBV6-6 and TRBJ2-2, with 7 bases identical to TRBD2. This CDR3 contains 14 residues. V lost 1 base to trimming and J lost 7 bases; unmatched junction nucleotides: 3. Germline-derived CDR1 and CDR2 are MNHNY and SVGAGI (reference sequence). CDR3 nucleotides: TGTGCCAGCAGTTACTTAGGCGGGAGCGGGGAGCTGTTTTTT. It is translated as CASSYLGGSGELFF.

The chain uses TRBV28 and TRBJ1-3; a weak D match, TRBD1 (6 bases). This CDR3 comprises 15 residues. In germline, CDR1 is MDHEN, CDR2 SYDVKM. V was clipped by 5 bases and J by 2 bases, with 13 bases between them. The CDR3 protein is CASSPSRGPGNTIYF. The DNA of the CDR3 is TGTGCCAGCAGTCCCTCTCGGGGGCCTGGAAACACCATATATTTT.

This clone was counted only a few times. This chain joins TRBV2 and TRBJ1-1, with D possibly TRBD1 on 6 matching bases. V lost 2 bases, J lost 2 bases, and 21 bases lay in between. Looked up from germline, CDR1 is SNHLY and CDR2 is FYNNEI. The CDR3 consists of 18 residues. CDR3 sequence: CASSELDRTEIGNTEAFF. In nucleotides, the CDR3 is TGTGCCAGCAGTGAACTAGACAGGACAGAGATAGGCAACACTGAAGCTTTCTTT.

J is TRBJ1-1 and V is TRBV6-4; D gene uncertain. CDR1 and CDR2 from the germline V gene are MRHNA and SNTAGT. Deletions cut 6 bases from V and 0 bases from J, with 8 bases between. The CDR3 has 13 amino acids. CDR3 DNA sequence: TGTGCCAGCAGCCGTACACTGAACACTGAAGCTTTCTTT. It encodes CASSRTLNTEAFF.

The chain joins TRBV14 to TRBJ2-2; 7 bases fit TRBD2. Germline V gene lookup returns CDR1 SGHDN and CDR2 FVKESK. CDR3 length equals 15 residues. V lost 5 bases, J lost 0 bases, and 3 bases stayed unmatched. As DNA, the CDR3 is TGTGCCAGCAGCATACTAGCGTCGAACACCGGGGAGCTGTTTTTT. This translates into CASSILASNTGELFF.

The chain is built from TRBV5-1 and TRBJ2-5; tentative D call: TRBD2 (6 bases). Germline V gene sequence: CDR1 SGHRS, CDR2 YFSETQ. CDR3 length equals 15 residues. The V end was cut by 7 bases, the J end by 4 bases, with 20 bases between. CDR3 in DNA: TGCGCCAGCTTCAGGGACTCTTCAGGTAGAGAGACCCAGTACTTC. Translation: CASFRDSSGRETQYF.